Described below is a single TCR beta chain sequence and its context. The sample is drawn from a study of blood T cell repertoires in COVID-19. Study-wide context: Sites in the United States, Italy and Spain provided acute and convalescent COVID-19 samples. PBMCs, B-cell-depleted T cells, or T cells were the source of the cDNA or gDNA that made up the material.

The authors' processing: Nucleated cell number was recorded as an estimate derived from reference gene primer amplification. The assay was immunoSEQ multiplex PCR, and TCRdb's table has in-frame clones only and misses some. V and J calls plus clone size are reproduced from that table; the DNA served to infer D and trimming. The sample has fewer than 100,000 clones; around 87% are singletons. The CDR3 length is 16 residues. CDR1 MNHNS and CDR2 SASEGT come from the germline V gene. Trimming stripped 3 bases from V and 7 bases from J, with 16 bases between. Sequencing input: peripheral blood. This chain connects TRBV6-1 to TRBJ1-6; maybe TRBD1 (6 bases). This sequence was found in an elderly woman with acute or convalescent COVID-19. In nucleotides, the CDR3 is TGTGCCAGCAGTGAGTCGCCGGCCACAGGGAATTCACCCCTCCACTTT. The encoded protein is CASSESPATGNSPLHF.